Below are 9 T cell receptor beta chains sequenced from a single sample in a study of shared clonotypes between healthy human individuals. Sequencing used immunoSEQ multiplex PCR; TCRdb keeps in-frame clones, though not all of them. The table shows around 2,000,000 clones, with just under 95% occurring only once. CD45RO-negative CD8 cells positively selected for CCR7 made up the naive population, which excluded terminally differentiated effector memory CD45RA+ cells. Sequenced material: naive CD8+ T cells sorted from blood. The receptors originated from a man aged 18-30 years in good health.

The gene calls are TRBV27 and TRBJ2-1; 16 bases align to TRBD2. Germline lookup yields CDR1 MNHEY and CDR2 SMNVEV (reference sequence). The CDR3 spans 20 residues. The trim removed 4 bases at V and 2 bases at J, leaving 11 bases unmatched. The CDR3 is CASSSSGLAGGPRTYNEQFF. CDR3 nucleotide sequence: TGTGCCAGCAGTTCATCGGGACTAGCGGGAGGGCCCCGAACCTACAATGAGCAGTTCTTC.

This sequence joins TRBV4-3 and TRBJ2-1, with 10 bases identical to TRBD1. The CDR3 totals 15 residues. The V segment lost 4 bases and the J segment 8 bases; nucleotides outside the gene matches: 8. Germline CDR1 LGHNA, CDR2 YSLEER. The CDR3 is CASSPGTGAEHEQFF. As DNA, the CDR3 is TGCGCCAGCAGCCCCGGGACAGGGGCCGAACATGAGCAGTTCTTC.

The chain has TRBV6-5 and TRBJ2-7; tentatively, D is TRBD1 or TRBD2 (5 bases each). The germline CDR1 and CDR2 sequences are MNHEY and SVGAGI. This CDR3 spans 13 amino acids. Between the trimmed V and J ends, which lost 2 bases and 7 bases, there was a span of 12 bases. Here the CDR3 reads CASSYVGALEQYF. Here the CDR3 DNA reads TGTGCCAGCAGTTACGTCGGGGCTCTGGAGCAGTACTTC.

This rearrangement joins TRBV4-1 to TRBJ2-7; perhaps TRBD2 as D (5 bases). Trimming left V 0 bases short and J 4 bases short, with 10 bases between. Per germline, CDR1 MGHRA and CDR2 YSYEKL. The CDR3 is 14 residues long. Here the CDR3 reads CASSQEAAAYEQYF. CDR3 DNA sequence: TGCGCCAGCAGCCAAGAAGCGGCCGCGTACGAGCAGTACTTC.

This clone was recorded only once. This chain uses TRBV15 with TRBJ2-7; D may be TRBD1 (6 bases). This CDR3 spans 18 amino acids. Trimming removed 5 bases from V and 4 bases from J, with 27 bases in between. CDR1 and CDR2 from the germline V gene are LNHNV and YYDKDF (reference sequence). The CDR3 sequence: CATSGRPVGDTTPYEQYF. In DNA, the CDR3 is TGTGCCACCAGCGGAAGGCCCGTCGGGGACACAACCCCTTACGAGCAGTACTTC.

Remarks on this clone: The same CDR3 also results from other DNA sequences found in this sample. Here the CDR3 reads CASSLDAYNEQFF. The CDR3 DNA is TGTGCCAGCAGTTTAGATGCGTACAATGAGCAGTTCTTC. V usage is TRBV27 and J usage is TRBJ2-1; D uncertain. This CDR3 is 13 amino acids long. V was clipped by 2 bases and J by 4 bases, with 6 bases between them. Germline V gene sequence: CDR1 MNHEY, CDR2 SMNVEV (reference sequence).

This clone was counted once. The chain recombines TRBV7-9 with TRBJ1-6; 8 bases align to TRBD1. From germline, CDR1 is SEHNR and CDR2 FQNEAQ (reference sequence). With 1 base clipped from V and 0 bases from J, the junction kept 8 bases outside the gene matches. The CDR3 loop spans 19 amino acids. As DNA, the CDR3 is TGTGCCAGCAGCTTAGTTGGACAGGGAGGAAGCTCCTATAATTCACCCCTCCACTTT. This sequence encodes CASSLVGQGGSSYNSPLHF.

The chain has TRBV6-5 and TRBJ2-1; 10 positions agree with TRBD2. The germline V gene encodes CDR1 MNHEY and CDR2 SVGAGI. There are 16 residues in the CDR3. Unmatched junction bases numbered 5, after V lost 0 bases and J lost 6 bases. CDR3 coding DNA: TGTGCCAGCAGTTACTCGCCTAGCGGGAGTGGCAATGAGCAGTTCTTC. Its translation is CASSYSPSGSGNEQFF.

The chain carries TRBV7-9 and TRBJ2-2; 7 bases fit TRBD1. CDR1 and CDR2 from the germline V gene are SEHNR and FQNEAQ (reference sequence). CDR3 size: 13 residues. The trim removed 11 bases at V and 2 bases at J, leaving 5 bases unmatched. The CDR3 DNA is TGTGCCGGAGACAGGGTCAACACCGGGGAGCTGTTTTTT. As protein: CAGDRVNTGELFF.